The source of this TCR beta chain is a study of regulatory T cells in long-lasting Graves disease. Time point noted: newly diagnosed GD, antithyroid drugs for less than 3 months. After RNA was extracted from PBMCs, the TCR library was made from it. Arm-PCR of CDR3 regions and iRepertoire HTBI primers were the basis on which TCR beta libraries were built. TCRdb itself ran the multiplex PCR reads through MiXCR, one entry per CDR3 protein. The sample records 250,000 to 300,000 distinct CDR3 sequences, around a sixth being singletons. This clonotype was observed a few times. The antigen is undetermined. Study conclusions and caveats: Gene preferences differed: TRBV28, TRBJ1-2, TRBJ2-5 in persistent cases.

This CDR3 has 14 residues. The V end was cut by 5 bases, the J end by 2 bases, with 12 bases between. Germline V gene lookup returns CDR1 LNHDA and CDR2 SQIVND (reference sequence). A further study also used this sample, focusing on T cells in Graves' hyperthyroidism and ophthalmopathy. From that paper: The authors' 13 V-J model separated ophthalmopathy from stable hyperthyroidism.

V is TRBV19 and J is TRBJ1-1, with TRBD1 as a possible D gene (5 bases). The receptor comes from a woman under 40 with Graves disease. Source: peripheral blood mononuclear cells (PBMCs), taken at new diagnosis, from a patient treated with antithyroid drugs. The CDR3 coding sequence is TGTGCCAGTAGTGGGGGACCCACCAACACTGAAGCTTTCTTT. This encodes CASSGGPTNTEAFF.